One sample yielded the 27 T cell receptor beta chains listed below, sequenced in a study of blood T cell repertoires in COVID-19. TCRdb's table, derived via immunoSEQ multiplex PCR, lists solely in-frame clones and lacks some. Of roughly 250,000 clones listed, approximately 87% are singletons. Sequencing was done on a sample of peripheral blood. The receptors originated from a young woman with COVID-19, enrolled during active disease.

V gene TRBV27 combines with J gene TRBJ2-1, with 10 bases lining up with TRBD2. From germline, CDR1 is MNHEY and CDR2 SMNVEV (reference sequence). The junction had 8 bases not matched to a gene; V was cut back by 3 bases and J by 3 bases. The CDR3 spans 17 residues. CDR3 protein: CASSLMVAGGHYNEQFF. CDR3 nucleotides: TGTGCCAGCAGTTTGATGGTAGCGGGGGGACACTACAATGAGCAGTTCTTC.

The rearrangement uses TRBV5-4 and TRBJ1-2; unclear D gene. This CDR3 spans 13 amino acids. The germline CDR1 and CDR2 sequences are SGHNT and YYREEE (reference sequence). V was trimmed by 4 bases and J by 8 bases, leaving 15 bases between them. The DNA for the CDR3 is TGTGCCAGCAGCCAGATCGGGTTTTGGGGCTACACCTTC. It yields the protein CASSQIGFWGYTF. Full variable domain (rest looked up from reference TRBV5-4 and TRBJ1-2): ETGVTQSPTHLIKTRGQQVTLRCSSQSGHNTVSWYQQALGQGPQFIFQYYREEENGRGNFPPRFSGLQFPNYSSELNVNALELDDSALYLCASSQIGFWGYTFGSGTRLTVV.

The chain employs TRBV11-2 and TRBJ2-3; D not certain. The CDR3 consists of 13 residues. CDR1 is SGHAT, CDR2 FQNNGV, per germline. Trimming stripped 0 bases from V and 12 bases from J, with 13 bases between. CDR3 in amino acids: CASSLDSLLRQYF. CDR3 in DNA: TGTGCCAGCAGCTTAGATTCCCTCCTCAGACAGTATTTT.

CDR3 loop: CASTIQGKPYEQYF. CDR3 nucleotide sequence: TGCGCCAGCACCATACAGGGGAAGCCCTACGAGCAGTACTTC. The V gene is TRBV23-1, the J gene TRBJ2-7; TRBD1 agrees at 7 bases. TRBV23-1 is sorted into the ORF group, with uncertain function. V dropped 7 bases and J dropped 2; count of bases not matched to a gene: 8. This CDR3 region has 14 residues.

This rearrangement joins TRBV4-1 to TRBJ1-2; possible D gene TRBD1, 5 bases. In germline, CDR1 is MGHRA, CDR2 YSYEKL. This CDR3 has 13 amino acids. V was shortened by 1 base and J by 8 bases, with 11 bases between the two germline ends. In DNA form, the CDR3 reads TGCGCCAGCAGCCAAGTTCAGGCAGGGGGCTACACCTTC. It encodes CASSQVQAGGYTF.

The rearrangement links TRBV7-2 to TRBJ1-1, with D possibly being TRBD1 (5 bases). With 3 bases removed from V and 2 bases from J, the gap between germline ends came to 7 bases. The CDR3 covers 13 residues. Germline V gives CDR1 SGHTA, CDR2 FQGNSA. CDR3 protein: CASSFWTNTEAFF. The CDR3 DNA follows: TGTGCCAGCAGCTTTTGGACAAACACTGAAGCTTTCTTT.

V gene TRBV18 combines with J gene TRBJ1-2; D ambiguous. V was trimmed by 3 bases and J by 8 bases, leaving 13 bases between them. CDR1 is KGHSH, CDR2 LQKENI, per germline. This CDR3 spans 13 amino acids. In DNA form, the CDR3 reads TGTGCCAGCTCACCCGGTCCGGAGAGGGGCTACACCTTC. It encodes CASSPGPERGYTF.

The chain combines TRBV28 with TRBJ2-7; TRBD1 aligns across 12 bases. Germline V gene lookup returns CDR1 MDHEN and CDR2 SYDVKM. This CDR3 has 18 amino acids. Trimming at V came to 5 bases and at J to 3 bases, leaving 14 bases not matched to a gene. CDR3 in DNA: TGTGCCAGCAGTACCCGGGACAGGGGGCTAACGGTCGGCTACGAGCAGTACTTC. Translation: CASSTRDRGLTVGYEQYF.

This chain uses TRBV4-2 with TRBJ1-4; weak D call: TRBD1 (5 bases). Trimming cost V 0 bases and J 3 bases, with 11 bases left between them. This CDR3 has 16 residues. Germline values: CDR1 LGHNA, CDR2 YNFKEQ. The CDR3 sequence: CASSQDGEGANEKLFF. The CDR3 coding sequence is TGTGCCAGCAGCCAAGATGGTGAAGGGGCTAATGAAAAACTGTTTTTT.

This clone turned up a few times. V usage is TRBV4-2 and J usage is TRBJ1-5, with no clear D. Germline lookup yields CDR1 LGHNA and CDR2 YNFKEQ. V shed 3 bases and J shed 7 bases, with 7 bases lying between them. This CDR3 region has 12 residues. The CDR3 spells CASSHTGQPQHF. The CDR3 DNA is TGTGCCAGCAGCCACACGGGGCAGCCCCAGCATTTT.

The chain links TRBV6-2 or TRBV6-3 to TRBJ2-2; D might be TRBD1 (5 bases). CDR1 and CDR2 (germline): MNHEY, SVGEGT. The CDR3 consists of 23 residues. Trimming cost V 6 bases and J 2 bases, with 37 bases left between them. The CDR3 region has the DNA TGTGCCAGCAGCCGAGTTCCTTTCAACGCAGCGTCCAGGGCCTCCTACAACACCGGGGAGCTGTTTTTT. Encoded protein: CASSRVPFNAASRASYNTGELFF.

The chain is built from TRBV11-2 and TRBJ1-5; no definite D call. This CDR3 is built from 13 residues. The V gene's germline CDR1 is SGHAT and CDR2 FQNNGV. V was trimmed by 4 bases and J by 0 bases, leaving 4 bases between them. CDR3 sequence (DNA): TGTGCCAGCAGCTCCTATAGCAATCAGCCCCAGCATTTT. Residues: CASSSYSNQPQHF.

The chain is built from TRBV19 and TRBJ1-1; the D is unclear. Germline V lookup: CDR1 LNHDA, CDR2 SQIVND (reference sequence). Trimming shortened V by 3 bases and J by 0 bases, and 5 bases separated the two germline ends. There are 13 residues in the CDR3. The CDR3 DNA sequence: TGTGCCAGTAGTATTTCCATGAACACTGAAGCTTTCTTT. Its protein product is CASSISMNTEAFF.

The genes are TRBV5-1 and TRBJ2-2; D may be TRBD2 (5 bases). Trimming removed 0 bases at V and 1 base at J, with 10 bases between. The CDR3 consists of 16 residues. Germline CDR1 and CDR2: SGHRS and YFSETQ. The CDR3 coding sequence is TGCGCCAGCAGCTTGGGGGTGGACTGGAACACCGGGGAGCTGTTTTTT. This encodes CASSLGVDWNTGELFF. The full variable domain, completed using reference TRBV5-1 and TRBJ2-2, is KAGVTQTPRYLIKTRGQQVTLSCSPISGHRSVSWYQQTPGQGLQFLFEYFSETQRNKGNFPGRFSGRQFSNSRSEMNVSTLELGDSALYLCASSLGVDWNTGELFFGEGSRLTVL.

This rearrangement joins TRBV19 to TRBJ2-5, with D possibly TRBD1 on 6 matching bases. Per germline, CDR1 LNHDA and CDR2 SQIVND (reference sequence). The CDR3 consists of 14 residues. Trimming stripped 3 bases from V and 8 bases from J, with 16 bases between. CDR3 sequence: CASSIVGADPTQYF. The CDR3, as DNA: TGTGCCAGTAGTATTGTGGGGGCGGATCCTACCCAGTACTTC.

J is TRBJ2-1 and V is TRBV3-1 (or the pseudogene TRBV3-2); TRBD2 might be the D (5 bases). Germline CDR1 LGHDT, CDR2 YNNKEL (reference sequence). The CDR3 is 14 amino acids. The ends were cut back, 1 base at V and 10 bases at J, with 14 bases in the middle. In DNA form, the CDR3 reads TGTGCCAGCAGCCAAGTAGCGCTGACTGGAGAGCAGTTCTTC. It yields the protein CASSQVALTGEQFF.

This rearrangement joins TRBV27 to TRBJ2-3; 10 bases match TRBD2. The germline CDR1 and CDR2 sequences are MNHEY and SMNVEV (reference sequence). The CDR3 spans 17 residues. With V trimmed by 7 bases and J by 0 bases, 10 bases remained unmatched. The DNA of the CDR3 is TGTGCCAGCAAGCTCAGCGGGGGGGCCGGTAGCACAGATACGCAGTATTTT. This gives the protein CASKLSGGAGSTDTQYF.

This clone was seen a handful of times. The chain is built from TRBV5-1 and TRBJ1-1, with 11 positions matching TRBD1. This CDR3 spans 17 amino acids. J gave up 4 bases and V 5 bases, and 13 bases lay outside the gene matches. Per germline, CDR1 SGHRS and CDR2 YFSETQ. The CDR3 region is CASSYAGQGAQGTEAFF. The CDR3 DNA reads as TGCGCCAGCAGTTACGCAGGACAGGGGGCGCAGGGCACTGAAGCTTTCTTT.

Turning to this clone: This same CDR3 is encoded by further DNA sequences in the sample. This chain connects TRBV7-2 to TRBJ2-7, with a tentative D call TRBD2 (6 bases). Between the trimmed V and J ends, which lost 0 bases and 2 bases, there was a span of 8 bases. CDR1 is SGHTA and CDR2 is FQGNSA in the germline V gene. This CDR3 region has 14 residues. CDR3: CASSLAGGPYEQYF. CDR3 nucleotide sequence: TGTGCCAGCAGCTTAGCGGGGGGACCCTACGAGCAGTACTTC.

This clone turned up a few times. The chain joins TRBV27 to TRBJ1-1; tentatively, D is TRBD1 (5 bases). V lost 3 bases, J lost 1 base, and 6 bases lay in between. This CDR3 region has 13 residues. Per the germline V gene, CDR1 is MNHEY and CDR2 is SMNVEV (reference sequence). CDR3 bases: TGTGCCAGCAGTTTTCAGGGGAACACTGAAGCTTTCTTT. It translates to CASSFQGNTEAFF.

This clone was seen only once. The chain carries TRBV24-1 and TRBJ2-1, with 8 bases that match TRBD2. V trimming: 2 bases; J trimming: 3 bases; junction bases outside the gene matches: 5. The CDR3 loop spans 16 amino acids. Germline CDR1 is KGHDR and CDR2 is SFDVKD. The CDR3: CATSDSPSGGYNEQFF. In DNA form, the CDR3 reads TGTGCCACCAGTGATTCGCCCAGCGGGGGCTACAATGAGCAGTTCTTC.

This rearrangement joins TRBV7-2 to TRBJ1-1; D unclear. The V gene's germline CDR1 is SGHTA and CDR2 FQGNSA. This CDR3 region has 15 residues. V was pared by 1 base and J by 4 bases, with 13 bases between. CDR3 in amino acids: CASSLGSGWSTEAFF. DNA of the CDR3: TGTGCCAGCAGCTTAGGCAGTGGTTGGAGCACTGAAGCTTTCTTT.

This clone was counted a single time. This chain connects TRBV10-3 to TRBJ1-6, with D perhaps matching TRBD1 (5 bases). V lost 11 bases and J lost 6, with 17 bases in between. This CDR3 is 14 amino acids long. CDR1 is ENHRY, CDR2 SYGVKD, per germline. CDR3 residues: CAPIREQANSPLHF. DNA for the CDR3: TGTGCCCCAATTAGGGAACAGGCTAATTCACCCCTCCACTTT.

The V gene is TRBV5-6, the J gene TRBJ1-1; D perhaps matches TRBD1 (6 bases). Per germline, CDR1 SGHDT and CDR2 YYEEEE. Trimming removed 3 bases from V and 1 base from J, with 19 bases in between. This CDR3 spans 17 amino acids. The CDR3 DNA follows: TGTGCCAGCAGCTCTTATTACAGGGCGACGGCGAACACTGAAGCTTTCTTT. This encodes CASSSYYRATANTEAFF.

The chain uses TRBV27 and TRBJ2-5, with 9 bases aligning to TRBD1. Trimming removed 4 bases from V and 3 bases from J; junction bases left unmatched: 3. In germline, CDR1 is MNHEY, CDR2 SMNVEV (reference sequence). There are 14 residues in the CDR3. CDR3 in DNA: TGTGCCAGCAGTTCCCGGACAGGGGAAGAGACCCAGTACTTC. As protein: CASSSRTGEETQYF.

The chain has TRBV29-1 and TRBJ2-7; 11 bases line up with TRBD1. Germline lookup yields CDR1 SQVTM and CDR2 ANQGSEA. After removal of 4 bases from V and 7 bases from J, the junction contained 6 bases not matched to a gene. This CDR3 has 13 residues. CDR3 sequence reads: CSVGGTGGWEQYF. The CDR3 DNA reads TGCAGCGTTGGTGGGACAGGGGGTTGGGAGCAGTACTTC.

This clone was observed a few times. This rearrangement joins TRBV19 to TRBJ1-6; 9 nucleotides line up with TRBD1. Germline CDR1 LNHDA, CDR2 SQIVND (reference sequence). With 8 bases clipped from V and 7 bases from J, the junction kept 3 bases outside the gene matches. The length of the CDR3 is 13 residues. CDR3 in DNA: TGTGCCAGTTGCGGACAGGGGAATTCACCCCTCCACTTT. Amino acids: CASCGQGNSPLHF.